This TCR beta chain was observed in a study of OX40 agonist ivuxolimab in advanced cancers. Overall study results and limits: Low normalized clonal expansion also occurred in some nonresponding patients.

V lost 1 base to trimming and J lost 4 bases, with 11 bases between them. The germline V gene encodes CDR1 SGHRS and CDR2 YFSETQ. This CDR3 spans 14 amino acids. Comments on this clone: The antigen is undetermined.

Samples of blood were obtained at baseline, on cycle 4 day 1, and on cycle 7 day 1. Clones were sequenced by immunoSEQ multiplex PCR, and TCRdb holds only the in-frame ones, with some missing. The sample contains 30,000 to 45,000 clones, around four fifths of which appear only once. This specimen consisted of CD4+ or CD8+ T cells sorted from blood, obtained in a trial of the OX40 agonist ivuxolimab. The genes are TRBV5-1 and TRBJ1-1; D gene uncertain. This TCR was recovered from an adult with an advanced solid tumor such as melanoma, head and neck, liver or kidney cancer. The CDR3 protein is CASSLMWGTTEAFF. For the CDR3, the DNA is TGCGCCAGCAGCTTGATGTGGGGAACCACTGAAGCTTTCTTT. Drawing the rest from reference TRBV5-1 and TRBJ1-1, the complete variable domain is KAGVTQTPRYLIKTRGQQVTLSCSPISGHRSVSWYQQTPGQGLQFLFEYFSETQRNKGNFPGRFSGRQFSNSRSEMNVSTLELGDSALYLCASSLMWGTTEAFFGQGTRLTVV.